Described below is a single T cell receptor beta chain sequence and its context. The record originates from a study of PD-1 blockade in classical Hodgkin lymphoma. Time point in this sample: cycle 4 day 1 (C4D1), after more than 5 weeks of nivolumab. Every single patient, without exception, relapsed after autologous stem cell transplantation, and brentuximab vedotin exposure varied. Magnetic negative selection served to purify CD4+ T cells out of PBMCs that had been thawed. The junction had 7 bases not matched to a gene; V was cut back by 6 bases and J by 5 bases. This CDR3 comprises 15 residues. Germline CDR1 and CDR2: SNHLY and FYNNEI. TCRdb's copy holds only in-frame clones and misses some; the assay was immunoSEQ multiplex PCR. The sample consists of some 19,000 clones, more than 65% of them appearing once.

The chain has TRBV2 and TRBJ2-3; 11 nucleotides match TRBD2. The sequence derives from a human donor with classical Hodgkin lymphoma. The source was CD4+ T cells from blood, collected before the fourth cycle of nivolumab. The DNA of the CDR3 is TGTGCCAGCAGGCGATATAGCGGGAGGGAAGATACGCAGTATTTT. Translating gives CASRRYSGREDTQYF.